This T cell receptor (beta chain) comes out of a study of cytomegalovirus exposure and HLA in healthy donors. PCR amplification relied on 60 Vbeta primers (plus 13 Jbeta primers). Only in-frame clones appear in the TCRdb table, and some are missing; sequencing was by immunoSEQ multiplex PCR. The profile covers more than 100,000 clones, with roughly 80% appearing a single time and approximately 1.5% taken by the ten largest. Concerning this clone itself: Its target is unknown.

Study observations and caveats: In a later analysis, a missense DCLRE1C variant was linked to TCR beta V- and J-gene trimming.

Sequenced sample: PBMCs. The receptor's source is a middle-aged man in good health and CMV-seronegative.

The CDR3 DNA reads TGTGCCAGCAAGGGGCCGGAAGAAAAACTGTTTTTT. Translated, it gives CASKGPEEKLFF. The chain carries TRBV9 and TRBJ1-4; TRBD1 might be the D (5 bases). Germline V gene sequence: CDR1 SGDLS, CDR2 YYNGEE. The CDR3 has 12 amino acids. The ends were cut back, 6 bases at V and 8 bases at J, with 11 bases in the middle.